One sample yielded the 30 T cell receptor beta chains listed below, sequenced in a study of T cell responses to AZD1222 COVID-19 vaccine. Some clones are missing from TCRdb's copy, which holds only in-frame ones; the method was immunoSEQ multiplex PCR. The sample lists some 130,000 clones; roughly 90% were seen once. Sample: peripheral blood, taken on day 0 of AZD1222 vaccination. These receptors were taken from an adult in good health.

The chain recombines TRBV9 with TRBJ1-3; the D is unclear. V lost 3 bases, J lost 5 bases, and 21 bases lay in between. Germline CDR1 reads SGDLS; CDR2 reads YYNGEE. CDR3 size: 17 residues. CDR3 DNA: TGTGCCAGCAGCGCCGAAAGCGGTACGGGCTCCCGAAACACCATATATTTT. Encoded protein: CASSAESGTGSRNTIYF. The full variable domain, with the rest looked up from reference TRBV9 and TRBJ1-3, is DSGVTQTPKHLITATGQRVTLRCSPRSGDLSVYWYQQSLDQGLQFLIQYYNGEERAKGNILERFSAQQFPDLHSELNLSSLELGDSALYFCASSAESGTGSRNTIYFGEGSWLTVV.

The chain is built from TRBV11-3 and TRBJ1-1; D unresolved. The CDR3 contains 13 residues. V shed 4 bases and J shed 2 bases, with 8 bases lying between them. Germline V gene sequence: CDR1 SGHNT, CDR2 YENEEA. In nucleotides, the CDR3 is TGTGCCAGCAGCTCGGGCCATAACACTGAAGCTTTCTTT. Its protein is CASSSGHNTEAFF.

This clone appeared once. This chain links TRBV5-5 with TRBJ1-5; D possibly corresponds to TRBD1 (6 bases). The CDR3 length is 14 residues. The germline V gene encodes CDR1 SGHKS and CDR2 YYEKEE (reference sequence). V dropped 7 bases and J dropped 10 bases, with 21 bases sitting between them. The CDR3 coding sequence is TGTGCCAGCCCCTTGGAGGGGGTGGGGATTCCCCAGCATTTT. Translation: CASPLEGVGIPQHF.

The rearrangement uses TRBV6-5 and TRBJ2-1, with D perhaps assigned TRBD1 or TRBD2 (5 bases each). The CDR3 contains 14 residues. Germline CDR1 MNHEY, CDR2 SVGAGI. Trimming cost V 0 bases and J 7 bases, with 10 bases left between them. The CDR3 here is CASSYSGTRNEQFF. CDR3 bases: TGTGCCAGCAGTTACTCCGGGACCCGAAATGAGCAGTTCTTC.

The chain has TRBV7-9 and TRBJ2-1; 8 positions match TRBD1. The CDR3 has 15 residues. Germline CDR1 reads SEHNR; CDR2 reads FQNEAQ (reference sequence). With 1 base clipped from V and 7 bases from J, the junction kept 6 bases outside the gene matches. CDR3 in DNA: TGTGCCAGCAGCTTAGTCTCAGGGGGCCAGAATGAGCAGTTCTTC. It is translated as CASSLVSGGQNEQFF.

This sequence joins TRBV7-9 and TRBJ2-1; D may be TRBD2 (5 bases). Germline CDR1 and CDR2: SEHNR and FQNEAQ (reference sequence). The CDR3 runs 15 residues. The V end lost 5 bases, the J end lost 8 bases, and 19 bases lay between the germline ends. CDR3 sequence: CASSAPIRPGDEQFF. CDR3 sequence (DNA): TGTGCCAGCAGCGCCCCCATTAGACCCGGGGATGAGCAGTTCTTC.

The gene calls are TRBV7-9 and TRBJ2-7; D assignment may be TRBD1 or TRBD2 (5 bases each). The germline CDR1 and CDR2 sequences are SEHNR and FQNEAQ (reference sequence). The CDR3 covers 14 residues. V lost 7 bases and J 2 bases, leaving 15 bases between the germline ends. In nucleotides, the CDR3 is TGTGCCAGCACCGACCGGGGCTCAGCCTACGAGCAGTACTTC. This sequence encodes CASTDRGSAYEQYF.

The chain employs TRBV7-9 and TRBJ1-1, with no clear D. The V and J ends lost 2 bases and 2 bases respectively, with 12 bases between them. Germline V gene lookup returns CDR1 SEHNR and CDR2 FQNEAQ (reference sequence). This CDR3 is built from 15 residues. The CDR3 DNA reads as TGTGCCAGCAGCTTAACTCCAGGACCAAACACTGAAGCTTTCTTT. As protein: CASSLTPGPNTEAFF.

This clone was observed once. This sequence joins TRBV28 and TRBJ2-7, with D possibly matching TRBD2 (6 bases). The CDR3 totals 15 residues. The V gene lost 5 bases and the J gene lost 1 base, with 15 bases spanning the gap. The V gene's germline CDR1 is MDHEN and CDR2 SYDVKM. The CDR3 reads CASSMGGSLSYEQYF. For the CDR3, the DNA is TGTGCCAGCAGTATGGGGGGATCCCTATCCTACGAGCAGTACTTC.

The rearrangement uses TRBV6-4 and TRBJ1-6; D not certain. Germline loops: CDR1 MRHNA, CDR2 SNTAGT. Trimming shortened V by 3 bases and J by 8 bases, and 8 bases separated the two germline ends. The CDR3 extends over 13 amino acids. The CDR3 bases are TGTGCCAGCAGTGAACACAGAGATTCACCCCTCCACTTT. Translated, it gives CASSEHRDSPLHF.

V and J are TRBV14 and TRBJ1-2; TRBD1 matches at 7 bases. The germline V gene encodes CDR1 SGHDN and CDR2 FVKESK. V lost 4 bases, J lost 7 bases, and 12 bases stayed unmatched. This CDR3 is 15 amino acids long. DNA of the CDR3: TGTGCCAGCAGCCGGAGGCACCAAGACAGGGTTGGCTACACCTTC. This encodes CASSRRHQDRVGYTF.

The rearrangement joins TRBV24-1 to TRBJ2-3, with 8 nucleotides matching TRBD1. From germline, CDR1 is KGHDR and CDR2 SFDVKD. The CDR3 covers 16 residues. V dropped 3 bases and J dropped 1; count of bases not matched to a gene: 5. The DNA for the CDR3 is TGTGCCACCAGTGATCCTGGACAGGGCGGCACAGATACGCAGTATTTT. Translation gives CATSDPGQGGTDTQYF.

The V and J genes are TRBV6-5 and TRBJ1-1; maybe TRBD1 (5 bases). V lost 4 bases to trimming and J lost 5 bases, with 17 bases between them. There are 15 residues in the CDR3. The V gene's germline CDR1 is MNHEY and CDR2 SVGAGI. For the CDR3, the DNA is TGTGCCAGCAGTTCAGGGACGGGCCGGTTTACTGAAGCTTTCTTT. It specifies CASSSGTGRFTEAFF.

The chain employs TRBV28 and TRBJ1-4; D is undetermined. Germline CDR1 and CDR2: MDHEN and SYDVKM. V lost 5 bases and J lost 0, with 16 bases in between. CDR3 length: 17 residues. The CDR3 is CASSPRTAGTTNEKLFF. Here the CDR3 DNA reads TGTGCCAGCAGTCCCCGGACCGCTGGTACAACTAATGAAAAACTGTTTTTT.

The chain carries TRBV11-2 and TRBJ2-3, with TRBD2 as a possible D gene (6 bases). The V end was cut by 5 bases, the J end by 5 bases, with 17 bases between. Germline CDR1 SGHAT, CDR2 FQNNGV. The CDR3 length is 15 residues. For the CDR3, the DNA is TGTGCCAGCAGCCGGCCGGGACTGCGGGGAGATACGCAGTATTTT. Protein sequence: CASSRPGLRGDTQYF.

The V gene is TRBV5-1, the J gene TRBJ2-3; 11 bases align to TRBD2. CDR1 SGHRS and CDR2 YFSETQ come from the germline V gene. The junction had 15 bases not matched to a gene; V was cut back by 3 bases and J by 9 bases. The CDR3 sequence is 17 residues long. The CDR3 nucleotides read TGCGCCAGCAGCTCGCTCACTAGCGGGAGACGGGTAGGAACGCAGTATTTT. Amino acids: CASSSLTSGRRVGTQYF.

This rearrangement joins TRBV19 to TRBJ1-4, with D hard to call. Germline assignment: CDR1 LNHDA and CDR2 SQIVND (reference sequence). The ends were cut back, 6 bases at V and 8 bases at J, with 7 bases in the middle. The CDR3 contains 11 residues. CDR3 DNA: TGTGCCAGTAGGTCGGGGGAAAAACTGTTTTTT. The encoded protein is CASRSGEKLFF.

The chain couples TRBV2 to TRBJ1-4, with TRBD1 as a possible D gene (6 bases). The CDR3 is 14 amino acids. V lost 6 bases and J 8 bases, leaving 16 bases between the germline ends. From germline, CDR1 is SNHLY and CDR2 FYNNEI. DNA for the CDR3: TGTGCCAGCAGGCTCCCTGGGGGGCACGAAAAACTGTTTTTT. Residues: CASRLPGGHEKLFF.

The J gene is TRBJ1-1, the V gene TRBV5-5; D might be TRBD1 (5 bases). The CDR3 runs 13 residues. The germline CDR1 and CDR2 sequences are SGHKS and YYEKEE (reference sequence). V lost 3 bases and J 6 bases, leaving 12 bases between the germline ends. The chain's CDR3 is CASSSYRYAEAFF. The CDR3 coding sequence is TGTGCCAGCAGCTCATACAGGTACGCTGAAGCTTTCTTT.

This chain uses TRBV28 with TRBJ2-3; TRBD1 matches at 8 bases. V was clipped by 5 bases and J by 5 bases; unmatched bases: 6. Per the germline V gene, CDR1 is MDHEN and CDR2 is SYDVKM. The CDR3 has 14 amino acids. This CDR3 reads CASSAPRGRDTQYF. The CDR3 region has the DNA TGTGCCAGCAGTGCGCCCAGGGGGCGAGATACGCAGTATTTT.

The gene calls are TRBV7-2 and TRBJ2-1, with 15 nucleotides matching TRBD2. The CDR3 runs to 19 residues. Germline CDR1 reads SGHTA; CDR2 reads FQGNSA. V trimming: 1 base; J trimming: 4 bases; junction bases outside the gene matches: 8. In DNA form, the CDR3 reads TGTGCCAGCAGCTTAGGTGGGACTAGCGGGGGGATCACATACAATGAGCAGTTCTTC. Protein product: CASSLGGTSGGITYNEQFF. Full variable domain (outside the CDR3, taken from reference TRBV7-2 and TRBJ2-1): GAGVSQSPSNKVTEKGKDVELRCDPISGHTALYWYRQSLGQGLEFLIYFQGNSAPDKSGLPSDRFSAERTGGSVSTLTIQRTQQEDSAVYLCASSLGGTSGGITYNEQFFGPGTRLTVL.

The gene calls are TRBV19 and TRBJ2-1; D gene ambiguous. V lost 6 bases and J lost 4, with 16 bases in between. Germline V gene sequence: CDR1 LNHDA, CDR2 SQIVND (reference sequence). The CDR3 contains 15 residues. CDR3 in DNA: TGTGCCAGTAGCCCCGGGTCCCTGGGTTACAATGAGCAGTTCTTC. As protein: CASSPGSLGYNEQFF.

V is TRBV4-1 and J is TRBJ1-1; D might be TRBD1 (6 bases). The V gene lost 1 base and the J gene lost 2 bases, with 8 bases spanning the gap. The CDR3 covers 14 residues. Per the germline V gene, CDR1 is MGHRA and CDR2 is YSYEKL. The CDR3 region is CASSQVGTNTEAFF. CDR3 sequence (DNA): TGCGCCAGCAGCCAAGTAGGGACAAACACTGAAGCTTTCTTT.

The gene calls are TRBV9 and TRBJ1-2; a weak D match, TRBD1 (6 bases). Germline V gene lookup returns CDR1 SGDLS and CDR2 YYNGEE. V gave up 0 bases and J gave up 2 bases, with 17 bases separating them. The CDR3 loop spans 17 amino acids. The CDR3 DNA is TGTGCCAGCAGCGTAGGGTCTATTAGGACAGTGAACTATGGCTACACCTTC. Encoded protein: CASSVGSIRTVNYGYTF.

This sequence joins TRBV7-9 and TRBJ2-7; 11 nucleotides match TRBD1. Germline V gene lookup returns CDR1 SEHNR and CDR2 FQNEAQ (reference sequence). V was pared by 2 bases and J by 1 base, with 7 bases of the junction left unmatched. The CDR3 totals 17 residues. The CDR3 region is CASSLLNRDRGSYEQYF. In nucleotides, the CDR3 is TGTGCCAGCAGCTTACTCAACCGGGACAGGGGGTCCTACGAGCAGTACTTC.

In the case of this clone: The sample has other DNA sequences that encode this CDR3 too. J is TRBJ1-5 and V is TRBV13, with TRBD1 as a possible D gene (5 bases). V lost 2 bases and J 6 bases, leaving 8 bases between the germline ends. This CDR3 has 13 residues. Germline-derived CDR1 and CDR2 are PRHDT and FYEKMQ (reference sequence). CDR3 region: CASSLMGGQPQHF. Written as DNA, the CDR3 is TGTGCCAGCAGCTTAATGGGGGGTCAGCCCCAGCATTTT.

J is TRBJ1-2 and V is TRBV10-1, with D possibly being TRBD1 (5 bases). Germline-derived CDR1 and CDR2 are WNHNN and SYGVQD (reference sequence). Trimming cost V 2 bases and J 7 bases, with 11 bases left between them. The CDR3 length is 13 residues. CDR3 DNA: TGCGCCAGCAGTGAGAACGCCAGGGTTGGCTACACCTTC. Translating it yields CASSENARVGYTF.

The chain employs TRBV5-1 and TRBJ1-4; D gene ambiguous. This CDR3 has 12 residues. CDR1 is SGHRS and CDR2 is YFSETQ in the germline V gene. The germline V and J ends were trimmed by 4 bases and 8 bases, with 9 bases remaining between them. The CDR3 region is CASSPAGEKLFF. In nucleotides, the CDR3 is TGCGCCAGCAGCCCCGCAGGCGAAAAACTGTTTTTT.

The J gene is TRBJ1-3, the V gene TRBV5-1; 9 bases agree with TRBD1. This CDR3 region has 15 residues. V shed 4 bases, J shed 0 bases, and the junction held 2 bases outside the gene matches. The germline V gene encodes CDR1 SGHRS and CDR2 YFSETQ. CDR3 loop: CASSGTGLSGNTIYF. The CDR3 DNA reads as TGCGCCAGCAGCGGGACAGGGCTCTCTGGAAACACCATATATTTT.

CDR3: CATSRDRAGGTEAFF. The CDR3 bases are TGTGCCACCAGCAGAGATAGGGCGGGAGGCACTGAAGCTTTCTTT. This chain joins TRBV15 and TRBJ1-1; D gene uncertain. Trimming stripped 0 bases from V and 4 bases from J, with 12 bases between. Looked up from germline, CDR1 is LNHNV and CDR2 is YYDKDF (reference sequence). CDR3 length: 15 amino acids.